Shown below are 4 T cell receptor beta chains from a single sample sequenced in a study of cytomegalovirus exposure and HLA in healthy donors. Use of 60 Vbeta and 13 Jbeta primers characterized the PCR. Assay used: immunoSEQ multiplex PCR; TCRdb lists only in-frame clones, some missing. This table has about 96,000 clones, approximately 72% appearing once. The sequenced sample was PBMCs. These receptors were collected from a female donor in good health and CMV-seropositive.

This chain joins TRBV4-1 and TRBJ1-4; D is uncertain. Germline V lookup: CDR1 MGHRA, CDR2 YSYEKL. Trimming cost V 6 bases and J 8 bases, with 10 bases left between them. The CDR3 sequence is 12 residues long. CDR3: CASRRPYEKLFF. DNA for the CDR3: TGCGCCAGCAGGCGGCCATACGAAAAACTGTTTTTT.

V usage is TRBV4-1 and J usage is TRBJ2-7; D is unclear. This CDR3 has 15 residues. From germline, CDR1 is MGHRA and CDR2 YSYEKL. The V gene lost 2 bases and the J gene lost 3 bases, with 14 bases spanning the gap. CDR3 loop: CASSQQPGPRYEQYF. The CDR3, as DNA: TGCGCCAGCAGCCAACAACCGGGTCCTCGCTACGAGCAGTACTTC.

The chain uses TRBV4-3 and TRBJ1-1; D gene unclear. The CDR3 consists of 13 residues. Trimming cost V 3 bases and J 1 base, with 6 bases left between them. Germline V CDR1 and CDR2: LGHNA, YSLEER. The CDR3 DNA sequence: TGCGCCAGCAGCCAGCTAGGGAACACTGAAGCTTTCTTT. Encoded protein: CASSQLGNTEAFF.

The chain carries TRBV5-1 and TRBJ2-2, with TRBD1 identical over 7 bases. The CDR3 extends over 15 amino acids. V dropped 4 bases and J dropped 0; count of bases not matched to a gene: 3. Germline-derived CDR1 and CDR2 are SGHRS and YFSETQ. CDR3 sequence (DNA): TGCGCCAGCAGCCCGGGACAGTCGAACACCGGGGAGCTGTTTTTT. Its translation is CASSPGQSNTGELFF.